The entry below gives a single T cell receptor (beta chain) sequence along with its context. This sample stems from a study of shared clonotypes between healthy human individuals. Clones were sequenced by immunoSEQ multiplex PCR, and TCRdb holds only the in-frame ones, with some missing. The data contain roughly 660,000 clones, less than 95% of them singletons. The sequence came from a man younger than 35 in good health. Some clones in this sample may be carry-over from other donors' samples. Specimen: memory CD8+ T cells from PBMCs. Subset described: CD45RO+ cells pooled with CCR7-negative TemRA cells.

The CDR3 bases are TGTGCCAGCAGTTTGCGGGGGCGCGGAGAGACCCAGTACTTC. This sequence encodes CASSLRGRGETQYF. The rearrangement joins TRBV27 to TRBJ2-5; possibly TRBD2 for D (7 bases). There are 14 residues in the CDR3. V lost 3 bases and J 4 bases, leaving 12 bases between the germline ends. Germline V gene data show CDR1 as MNHEY and CDR2 as SMNVEV (reference sequence).